What follows are 28 T cell receptor beta chains derived from one specimen sequenced in a study of T-cell memory formation after mild COVID-19. One entry per CDR3 protein results from TCRdb running MiXCR on the 5' RACE reads. Here the sample spans 250,000 to 400,000 distinct CDR3 sequences, 13% to 15% being singletons. Sequenced: PBMCs or a T cell subset sorted from them (not recorded which). The origin of the receptors is a man younger than 35 who had mild COVID-19 (a few samples of this study predate the infection). Cell type and time point are not known.

This chain uses TRBV5-1 with TRBJ1-5, with 7 bases identical to TRBD1. The germline V gene has CDR1 SGHRS and CDR2 YFSETQ. Trimming cost V 0 bases and J 7 bases; bases outside gene matches: 7. This CDR3 has 15 residues. The DNA of the CDR3 is TGCGCCAGCAGCTTGGATGGACAGGTGCACCAGCCCCAGCATTTT. Its translation: CASSLDGQVHQPQHF.

The genes are TRBV5-1 and TRBJ2-2, with 8 nucleotides matching TRBD1. Germline V gives CDR1 SGHRS, CDR2 YFSETQ. After removal of 1 base from V and 4 bases from J, the junction contained 9 bases not matched to a gene. The CDR3 contains 17 residues. The CDR3 is CASSLLDREVGTGELFF. The CDR3 DNA follows: TGCGCCAGCAGCTTGTTGGACAGGGAAGTAGGCACCGGGGAGCTGTTTTTT. The full variable domain, rest sourced from reference TRBV5-1 and TRBJ2-2, is KAGVTQTPRYLIKTRGQQVTLSCSPISGHRSVSWYQQTPGQGLQFLFEYFSETQRNKGNFPGRFSGRQFSNSRSEMNVSTLELGDSALYLCASSLLDREVGTGELFFGEGSRLTVL.

There are many counts of this clonotype. The chain is built from TRBV7-6 and TRBJ2-1; 9 nucleotides match TRBD2. The trim removed 1 base at V and 0 bases at J, leaving 4 bases unmatched. The CDR3 sequence is 17 residues long. Germline values: CDR1 SGHVS, CDR2 FNYEAQ. The CDR3 spells CASSLGGSGGSYNEQFF. CDR3 nucleotide sequence: TGTGCCAGCAGCTTAGGCGGTAGCGGGGGCTCCTACAATGAGCAGTTCTTC.

CDR3 nucleotide sequence: TGTGCCAGCAGGGTCGGCGGGTCGGGGGGCAATCAGCCCCAGCATTTT. Amino acids: CASRVGGSGGNQPQHF. J is TRBJ1-5 and V is TRBV28; D is perhaps TRBD1 (5 bases). The CDR3 length is 16 residues. The V end lost 6 bases, the J end lost 2 bases, and 17 bases lay between the germline ends. In germline, CDR1 is MDHEN, CDR2 SYDVKM.

This clonotype has more than one count but fewer than ten. The genes are TRBV27 and TRBJ1-1; 9 bases fit TRBD1. Looked up from germline, CDR1 is MNHEY and CDR2 is SMNVEV (reference sequence). V trimming: 5 bases; J trimming: 3 bases; junction bases outside the gene matches: 4. The CDR3 has 14 residues. The CDR3 protein is CASSPGQGYTEAFF. The CDR3 DNA reads as TGTGCCAGCAGTCCGGGACAGGGATACACTGAAGCTTTCTTT.

The DNA for the CDR3 is TGTGCCAGCAGCTTAGGGGAGGGCAGGAACACTGAAGCTTTCTTT. This gives the protein CASSLGEGRNTEAFF. This chain connects TRBV13 to TRBJ1-1; D gene unclear. V dropped 0 bases and J dropped 1 base, with 9 bases sitting between them. This CDR3 has 15 residues. Germline V lookup: CDR1 PRHDT, CDR2 FYEKMQ (reference sequence).

The rearrangement joins TRBV9 to TRBJ1-1; perhaps TRBD1 as D (6 bases). V was trimmed by 4 bases and J by 1 base, leaving 17 bases between them. The CDR3 spans 16 residues. Germline assignment: CDR1 SGDLS and CDR2 YYNGEE. Here the CDR3 reads CASSSNPTGQNTEAFF. For the CDR3, the DNA is TGTGCCAGCAGCTCCAACCCGACGGGACAGAACACTGAAGCTTTCTTT.

This CDR3 reads CAFGTPNTGELFF. The CDR3 DNA is TGTGCCTTCGGGACACCGAACACCGGGGAGCTGTTTTTT. The rearrangement uses TRBV28 and TRBJ2-2; D may be TRBD1 (6 bases). Looked up from germline, CDR1 is MDHEN and CDR2 is SYDVKM. This CDR3 region has 13 residues. V gave up 11 bases and J gave up 0 bases, with 10 bases separating them.

This clonotype turned up a few times. V usage is TRBV11-2 and J usage is TRBJ2-3; 11 bases agree with TRBD2. There are 16 residues in the CDR3. With V trimmed by 3 bases and J by 2 bases, 4 bases remained unmatched. Germline-derived CDR1 and CDR2 are SGHAT and FQNNGV. CDR3 in amino acids: CASSFSGGENTDTQYF. CDR3 DNA: TGTGCCAGCAGCTTTAGCGGGGGGGAAAACACAGATACGCAGTATTTT.

The V call is TRBV9, the J call TRBJ2-1; 7 bases fit TRBD2. The CDR3 covers 15 residues. The ends lost 0 bases at V and 4 bases at J; junction bases unmatched: 4. Germline V CDR1 and CDR2: SGDLS, YYNGEE. CDR3 amino acids: CASSVERGGYNEQFF. In DNA, the CDR3 is TGTGCCAGCAGCGTAGAGCGGGGAGGATACAATGAGCAGTTCTTC.

This chain connects TRBV20-1 to TRBJ1-1; no firm D call. Germline loops: CDR1 DFQATT, CDR2 SNEGSKA (reference sequence). The length of the CDR3 is 13 residues. Trimming took 3 bases from V and 1 from J, leaving 9 bases between them. The CDR3: CSARYRANTEAFF. As DNA, the CDR3 is TGCAGTGCTAGGTACAGAGCGAACACTGAAGCTTTCTTT.

The CDR3 protein is CASSLRSFESYNEQFF. DNA for the CDR3: TGTGCCAGCAGCTTAAGGTCCTTCGAGTCCTACAATGAGCAGTTCTTC. The V and J genes are TRBV7-6 and TRBJ2-1; D is ambiguous. From germline, CDR1 is SGHVS and CDR2 FNYEAQ. The CDR3 runs 16 residues. Deletions cut 2 bases from V and 1 base from J, with 12 bases between.

The chain employs TRBV5-6 and TRBJ1-3; TRBD1 matches 7 bases. Germline assignment: CDR1 SGHDT and CDR2 YYEEEE. Losses at the gene ends were 2 bases for V and 2 bases for J; bases not matched to a gene: 19. The CDR3 sequence is 20 residues long. CDR3 sequence reads: CASSFFGQAWLGSPGNTIYF. CDR3 bases: TGTGCCAGCAGCTTCTTCGGACAGGCCTGGCTGGGTTCCCCTGGAAACACCATATATTTT.

This clonotype was seen repeatedly, ten times or more. The chain couples TRBV5-1 to TRBJ1-1; perhaps TRBD1 as D (5 bases). Germline-derived CDR1 and CDR2 are SGHRS and YFSETQ. V lost 4 bases and J lost 11, with 12 bases in between. This CDR3 comprises 11 residues. The CDR3 region is CASSEGPPAFF. The CDR3 DNA sequence: TGCGCCAGCAGCGAGGGACCGCCGGCTTTCTTT.

The rearrangement links TRBV12-3 or TRBV12-4 to TRBJ2-5, with 13 bases lining up with TRBD2. V shed 6 bases, J shed 2 bases, and the junction held 3 bases outside the gene matches. This CDR3 has 15 residues. Here the CDR3 DNA reads TGTGCCAGCAGACAGGGACTAGCGGGGCAAGAGACCCAGTACTTC. Its translation: CASRQGLAGQETQYF.

This clonotype has more than one count but fewer than ten. The gene calls are TRBV7-7 and TRBJ2-1; D is ambiguous. Trimming stripped 3 bases from V and 0 bases from J, with 15 bases between. The CDR3 length is 17 residues. Germline CDR1 SSHAT, CDR2 FNYEAQ (reference sequence). As DNA, the CDR3 is TGTGCCAGCAGCTTGAGAACTGGCGGCAGCTCCTACAATGAGCAGTTCTTC. Translation gives CASSLRTGGSSYNEQFF.

This clonotype has just a few counts. The V call is TRBV7-8, the J call TRBJ2-5; 7 bases map to TRBD1. The CDR3 runs to 16 residues. With V trimmed by 7 bases and J by 4 bases, 15 bases remained unmatched. Per the germline V gene, CDR1 is SGHVS and CDR2 is FQNEAQ. The CDR3 protein is CASTPRRQGSSETQYF. CDR3 sequence (DNA): TGTGCCAGCACCCCAAGGAGACAGGGAAGTTCAGAGACCCAGTACTTC.

This clonotype was counted many times. This chain uses TRBV7-2 with TRBJ2-3; D is ambiguous. The CDR3 runs to 14 residues. V was pared by 7 bases and J by 2 bases, with 13 bases between. CDR1 is SGHTA, CDR2 FQGNSA, per germline. CDR3 protein: CASISSRATDTQYF. The CDR3 DNA reads as TGTGCCAGCATAAGTTCTCGGGCCACAGATACGCAGTATTTT.

The rearrangement links TRBV12-5 to TRBJ2-5, with D unclear. The V end lost 4 bases, the J end lost 5 bases, and 11 bases lay between the germline ends. Looked up from germline, CDR1 is LGHNT and CDR2 is FRNRAP. This CDR3 comprises 13 residues. For the CDR3, the DNA is TGTGCTAGTGGTTCCTGGACGACGGAGACCCAGTACTTC. Its protein is CASGSWTTETQYF.

This clonotype has only a few counts. The chain is built from TRBV10-3 and TRBJ2-7; possibly TRBD1 or TRBD2 for D (6 bases each). V was pared by 4 bases and J by 1 base, with 20 bases between. This CDR3 contains 17 residues. The germline CDR1 and CDR2 sequences are ENHRY and SYGVKD. CDR3 DNA: TGTGCCATCAGTGTGTCCACCGGGGGCCTTACTTCCTACGAGCAGTACTTC. Its protein is CAISVSTGGLTSYEQYF.

This clonotype was seen a handful of times. This chain connects TRBV5-1 to TRBJ2-3; TRBD1 agrees at 10 bases. Germline lookup yields CDR1 SGHRS and CDR2 YFSETQ. CDR3 length: 18 residues. J lost 3 bases, V lost 4 bases, and 14 bases had no gene match. The CDR3 reads CASSGFETGGKLTDTQYF. The CDR3 coding sequence is TGCGCCAGCAGCGGATTTGAGACAGGGGGCAAACTGACAGATACGCAGTATTTT.

The DNA of the CDR3 is TGTGCCAGCAGCTTAGTAGTCGGAAACTATGGCTACACCTTC. It translates to CASSLVVGNYGYTF. J is TRBJ1-2 and V is TRBV7-6; D gene uncertain. Germline CDR1 reads SGHVS; CDR2 reads FNYEAQ. The CDR3 has 14 residues. Between the trimmed V and J ends, which lost 1 base and 2 bases, there was a span of 8 bases.

There are a few counts of this clonotype. The chain employs TRBV20-1 and TRBJ1-5, with TRBD1 as a possible D gene (5 bases). This CDR3 region has 15 residues. The V gene's germline CDR1 is DFQATT and CDR2 SNEGSKA (reference sequence). The V end was cut by 6 bases, the J end by 3 bases, with 18 bases between. This CDR3 reads CSATRGGGVNQPQHF. The DNA for the CDR3 is TGCAGTGCCACACGCGGGGGGGGAGTCAATCAGCCCCAGCATTTT.

This clonotype has more than one count but fewer than ten. The chain links TRBV10-3 to TRBJ2-7; tentatively, D is TRBD1 (5 bases). Germline lookup yields CDR1 ENHRY and CDR2 SYGVKD. V was trimmed by 6 bases and J by 3 bases, leaving 9 bases between them. CDR3 size: 12 residues. The CDR3 here is CAISREIYEQYF. The CDR3 DNA reads TGTGCCATCAGCAGGGAAATCTACGAGCAGTACTTC.

This sequence joins TRBV6-5 and TRBJ2-5; 7 nucleotides line up with TRBD2. Germline assignment: CDR1 MNHEY and CDR2 SVGAGI. V was clipped by 0 bases and J by 5 bases; unmatched bases: 9. CDR3 length: 16 amino acids. For the CDR3, the DNA is TGTGCCAGCAGTTACTCTACGGGGGGTACAGGCGAGACCCAGTACTTC. Its translation: CASSYSTGGTGETQYF.

This clonotype was counted only a few times. The CDR3 protein is CASSTQGARAFF. In nucleotides, the CDR3 is TGTGCCAGCAGTACCCAGGGGGCGCGAGCTTTCTTT. This chain links TRBV27 with TRBJ1-1, with 8 bases that match TRBD1. V gave up 5 bases and J gave up 10 bases; unmatched junction bases: 6. CDR1 MNHEY and CDR2 SMNVEV come from the germline V gene (reference sequence). The CDR3 consists of 12 residues.

V is TRBV27 and J is TRBJ2-5, with D possibly TRBD1 on 5 matching bases. CDR1 is MNHEY and CDR2 is SMNVEV in the germline V gene (reference sequence). The CDR3 is made up of 16 amino acids. Trimming stripped 5 bases from V and 6 bases from J, with 22 bases between. The CDR3 region is CASSPPYLDSPKTQYF. In nucleotides, the CDR3 is TGTGCCAGCAGTCCTCCTTACCTCGACAGTCCGAAGACCCAGTACTTC.

This clonotype has only a few counts. Written as DNA, the CDR3 is TGTGCCAGCAGTTACTCGAGGCAGGGAGGGGGCTACACCTTC. Its protein product is CASSYSRQGGGYTF. V gene TRBV6-5 combines with J gene TRBJ1-2, with D possibly TRBD1 on 5 matching bases. The germline V gene encodes CDR1 MNHEY and CDR2 SVGAGI. The CDR3 consists of 14 residues. The V and J ends lost 0 bases and 8 bases respectively, with 13 bases between them.